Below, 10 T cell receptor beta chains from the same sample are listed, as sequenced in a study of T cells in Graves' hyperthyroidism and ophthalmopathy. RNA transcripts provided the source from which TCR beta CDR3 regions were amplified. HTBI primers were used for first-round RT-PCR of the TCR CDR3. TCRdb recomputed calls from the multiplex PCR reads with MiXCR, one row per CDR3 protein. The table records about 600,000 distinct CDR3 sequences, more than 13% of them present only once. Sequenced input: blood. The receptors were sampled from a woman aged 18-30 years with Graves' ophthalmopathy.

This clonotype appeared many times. The CDR3 is CGQGGRYNEQFF. The DNA for the CDR3 is TGTGGCCAGGGCGGGAGGTACAATGAGCAGTTCTTC. This chain connects TRBV2 to TRBJ2-1; 8 bases match TRBD2. The CDR3 is 12 residues long. Germline loops: CDR1 SNHLY, CDR2 FYNNEI. Full variable domain (rest looked up from reference TRBV2 and TRBJ2-1): EPEVTQTPSHQVTQMGQEVILRCVPISNHLYFYWYRQILGQKVEFLVSFYNNEISEKSEIFDDQFSVERPDGSNFTLKIRSTKLEDSAMYFCGQGGRYNEQFFGPGTRLTVL.

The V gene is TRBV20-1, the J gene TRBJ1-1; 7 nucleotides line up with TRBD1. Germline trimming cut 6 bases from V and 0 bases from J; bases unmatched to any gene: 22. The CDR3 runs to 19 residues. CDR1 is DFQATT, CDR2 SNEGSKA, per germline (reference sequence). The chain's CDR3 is CSAESTGSRLRGVNTEAFF. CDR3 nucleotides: TGCAGTGCGGAATCGACAGGGAGCCGCCTTAGGGGAGTGAACACTGAAGCTTTCTTT.

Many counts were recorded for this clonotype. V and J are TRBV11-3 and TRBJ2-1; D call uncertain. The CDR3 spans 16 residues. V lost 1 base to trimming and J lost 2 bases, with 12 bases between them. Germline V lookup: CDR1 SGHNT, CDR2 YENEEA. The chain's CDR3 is CASSLVLEITYNEQFF. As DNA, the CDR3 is TGTGCCAGCAGCTTAGTTCTGGAGATCACCTACAATGAGCAGTTCTTC.

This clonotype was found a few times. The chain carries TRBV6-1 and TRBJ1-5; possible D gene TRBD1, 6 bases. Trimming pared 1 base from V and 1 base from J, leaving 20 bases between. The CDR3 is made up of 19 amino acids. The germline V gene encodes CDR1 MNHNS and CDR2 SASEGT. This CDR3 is CASSEDGRGVIWSNQPQHF. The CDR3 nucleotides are TGTGCCAGCAGTGAAGACGGCAGGGGTGTAATTTGGAGCAATCAGCCCCAGCATTTT.

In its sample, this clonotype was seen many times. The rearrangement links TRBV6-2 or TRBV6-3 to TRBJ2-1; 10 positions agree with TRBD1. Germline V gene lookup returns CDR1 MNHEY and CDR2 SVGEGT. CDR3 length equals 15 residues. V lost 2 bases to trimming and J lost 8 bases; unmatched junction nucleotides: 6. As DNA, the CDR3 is TGTGCCAGCAGTTACCCTTGGACAGGGGGGTATGAGCAGTTCTTC. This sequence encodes CASSYPWTGGYEQFF.

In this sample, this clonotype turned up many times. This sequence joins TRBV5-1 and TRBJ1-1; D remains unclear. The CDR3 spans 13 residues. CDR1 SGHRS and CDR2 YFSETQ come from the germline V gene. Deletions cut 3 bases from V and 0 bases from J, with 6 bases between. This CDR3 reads CASSYNLNTEAFF. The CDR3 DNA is TGCGCCAGCAGCTACAATCTGAACACTGAAGCTTTCTTT.

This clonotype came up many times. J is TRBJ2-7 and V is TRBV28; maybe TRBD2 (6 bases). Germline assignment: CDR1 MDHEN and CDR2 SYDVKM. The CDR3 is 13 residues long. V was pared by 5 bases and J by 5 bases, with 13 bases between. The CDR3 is CASSKQEGDEQYF. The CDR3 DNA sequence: TGTGCCAGCAGTAAGCAGGAGGGTGACGAGCAGTACTTC.

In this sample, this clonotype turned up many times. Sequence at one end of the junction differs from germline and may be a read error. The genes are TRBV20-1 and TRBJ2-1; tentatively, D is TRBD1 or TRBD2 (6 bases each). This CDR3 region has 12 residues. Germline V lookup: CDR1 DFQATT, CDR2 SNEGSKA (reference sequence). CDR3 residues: CSARGTYNEQFF. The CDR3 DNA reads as TGCAGCGCTAGGGGGACTTACAATGAGCAGTTCTTC.

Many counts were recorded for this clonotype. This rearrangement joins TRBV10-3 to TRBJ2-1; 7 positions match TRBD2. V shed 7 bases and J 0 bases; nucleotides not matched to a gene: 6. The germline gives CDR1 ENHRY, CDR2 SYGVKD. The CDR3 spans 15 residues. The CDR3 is CAIKAGDGSYNEQFF. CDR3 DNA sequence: TGTGCCATCAAGGCGGGAGATGGCTCCTACAATGAGCAGTTCTTC.

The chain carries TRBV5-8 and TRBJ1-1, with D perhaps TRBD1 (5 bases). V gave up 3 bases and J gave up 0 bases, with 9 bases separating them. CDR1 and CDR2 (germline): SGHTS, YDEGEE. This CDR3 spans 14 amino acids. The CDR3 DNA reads TGTGCCAGCAGCTCGGACACAATGAACACTGAAGCTTTCTTT. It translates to CASSSDTMNTEAFF.